The 30 T cell receptor beta chains below come from one sample, sequenced in a study of naive and memory T cell subsets. An equimolar mix of two oligonucleotides served as the beta constant-region primer for TRBC1 and TRBC2. TCRdb processed the UMI-ligation and nested PCR reads anew with MiXCR; each CDR3 protein has one entry. The sample includes some 100,000 distinct CDR3 sequences, 7% to 8% seen only once; the top ten take over 1.5%. Sequencing was done on a sample of central memory CD4+ T cells from blood. The receptors here all came from a human donor in good health.

This clonotype has ten or more counts. V is TRBV5-1 and J is TRBJ1-1; D gene ambiguous. The length of the CDR3 is 16 residues. CDR1 and CDR2 (germline): SGHRS, YFSETQ. V gave up 0 bases and J gave up 0 bases, with 12 bases separating them. CDR3 bases: TGCGCCAGCAGCTTGGTAATGGGTGAATTGAACACTGAAGCTTTCTTT. This gives the protein CASSLVMGELNTEAFF.

The chain links TRBV7-2 to TRBJ2-5; 9 bases fit TRBD1. Germline V lookup: CDR1 SGHTA, CDR2 FQGNSA. After removal of 5 bases from V and 4 bases from J, the junction contained 5 bases not matched to a gene. The CDR3 is made up of 14 amino acids. The CDR3 region has the DNA TGTGCCAGCAGCCTCCACAGGGGGCGAGAGACCCAGTACTTC. The encoded protein is CASSLHRGRETQYF.

Many counts were recorded for this clonotype. The rearrangement uses TRBV4-3 and TRBJ1-1, with D possibly TRBD1 on 5 matching bases. Trimming took off 0 bases at V and 2 bases at J, with 16 bases between the two ends. The CDR3 is 17 residues long. Germline-derived CDR1 and CDR2 are LGHNA and YSLEER. In DNA, the CDR3 is TGCGCCAGCAGCCAAGATTTAGGGACCGGCCAAAACACTGAAGCTTTCTTT. This codes for CASSQDLGTGQNTEAFF.

The rearrangement links TRBV7-2 to TRBJ2-7; 7 nucleotides agree with TRBD1. The V gene end was trimmed by 0 bases and the J gene end by 1 base; junction bases not matched to a gene: 9. The germline CDR1 and CDR2 sequences are SGHTA and FQGNSA. The CDR3 spans 17 residues. DNA of the CDR3: TGTGCCAGCAGCTTAGCCCCGACAGGGCCTCGGTCCTACGAGCAGTACTTC. Translation gives CASSLAPTGPRSYEQYF.

Concerning this clonotype: A much larger clone lies one base from this, so it may be a read error. The chain has TRBV11-2 and TRBJ2-1, with D tentatively TRBD1 (5 bases). The length of the CDR3 is 18 residues. Per germline, CDR1 SGHAT and CDR2 FQNNGV. Written as DNA, the CDR3 is TGTGCCAGCACCTTAGGGGTTCGACGGGCGAGGTCGACGAATGAGCAGTTCTTC. Encoded protein: CASTLGVRRARSTNEQFF.

The chain recombines TRBV7-9 with TRBJ1-2, with no clear D. This CDR3 contains 14 residues. Trimming took 0 bases from V and 4 from J, leaving 9 bases between them. CDR1 and CDR2 (germline): SEHNR, FQNEAQ (reference sequence). Written as DNA, the CDR3 is TGTGCCAGCAGCTTAGCGGACCAGCGCTATGGCTACACCTTC. Its translation is CASSLADQRYGYTF. Looking up the rest from reference TRBV7-9 and TRBJ1-2 gives the full variable domain: DTGVSQNPRHKITKRGQNVTFRCDPISEHNRLYWYRQTLGQGPEFLTYFQNEAQLEKSRLLSDRFSAERPKGSFSTLEIQRTEQGDSAMYLCASSLADQRYGYTFGSGTRLTVV.

This clonotype was found a few times. The genes are TRBV30 and TRBJ1-3, with D unclear. This CDR3 has 13 amino acids. The germline V gene encodes CDR1 GTSNPN and CDR2 SVGIG (reference sequence). V lost 4 bases to trimming and J lost 8 bases, with 15 bases between them. The CDR3 DNA sequence: TGTGCCTGGACCGGACTTTTCAGCGACACCATATATTTT. Translating gives CAWTGLFSDTIYF.

This clonotype has a count of ten or more. The chain is built from TRBV7-9 and TRBJ1-5, with D uncertain. The CDR3 sequence is 12 residues long. Looked up from germline, CDR1 is SEHNR and CDR2 is FQNEAQ (reference sequence). V was trimmed by 5 bases and J by 5 bases, leaving 7 bases between them. This CDR3 reads CASSPWDQPQHF. In nucleotides, the CDR3 is TGTGCCAGCAGCCCGTGGGATCAGCCCCAGCATTTT.

The rearrangement joins TRBV29-1 to TRBJ1-2, with D perhaps TRBD1 (5 bases). Trimming shortened V by 7 bases and J by 6 bases, and 18 bases separated the two germline ends. This CDR3 region has 13 residues. The V gene's germline CDR1 is SQVTM and CDR2 ANQGSEA. DNA for the CDR3: TGCAGCGGGAGGGACGTACAAAGTGATGGCTACACCTTC. It translates to CSGRDVQSDGYTF.

With regard to this clonotype: A much larger clone lies one base from this, so it may be a read error. The V call is TRBV7-3, the J call TRBJ2-7; D might be TRBD2 (5 bases). The CDR3 is made up of 13 amino acids. V was cut by 7 bases and J by 6 bases, with 16 bases left in between. Germline loops: CDR1 SGHTA, CDR2 FQGTGA. CDR3: CASNRGKEGEQYF. DNA of the CDR3: TGTGCCAGCAACCGAGGGAAAGAGGGCGAGCAGTACTTC.

The chain links TRBV20-1 to TRBJ2-1; D call uncertain. Germline CDR1 DFQATT, CDR2 SNEGSKA (reference sequence). V was pared by 3 bases and J by 7 bases, with 7 bases between. The CDR3 has 11 amino acids. Here the CDR3 DNA reads TGCAGTGCTAGTTCCCCGAATGAGCAGTTCTTC. Translation gives CSASSPNEQFF.

In DNA, the CDR3 is TGTGCCAGCAGCCCCCCCGGACAGGGGACGAACACTGAAGCTTTCTTT. Translated, it gives CASSPPGQGTNTEAFF. J is TRBJ1-1 and V is TRBV7-9; 9 nucleotides line up with TRBD1. This CDR3 has 16 amino acids. Germline V gene data show CDR1 as SEHNR and CDR2 as FQNEAQ (reference sequence). V dropped 5 bases and J dropped 1; count of bases not matched to a gene: 8.

This clonotype was recorded many times. The chain employs TRBV4-3 and TRBJ2-5; 12 bases map to TRBD2. V gave up 1 base and J gave up 2 bases; unmatched junction bases: 8. There are 18 residues in the CDR3. Germline V gene data show CDR1 as LGHNA and CDR2 as YSLEER. CDR3 in DNA: TGCGCCAGCAGCCAAGGGTCTGGACTAGCGGGGTTACAAGAGACCCAGTACTTC. Translated: CASSQGSGLAGLQETQYF.

This clonotype was seen repeatedly, ten times or more. This chain joins TRBV5-1 and TRBJ1-2; maybe TRBD1 (6 bases). CDR3 size: 13 residues. The germline V gene encodes CDR1 SGHRS and CDR2 YFSETQ. V was shortened by 3 bases and J by 8 bases, with 14 bases between the two germline ends. The CDR3 protein is CASSWTGAAGYTF. The CDR3 region has the DNA TGCGCCAGCAGCTGGACGGGGGCGGCAGGCTACACCTTC.

This clonotype occurred a few times. This chain uses TRBV14 with TRBJ2-7; 10 bases map to TRBD2. The trim removed 3 bases at V and 9 bases at J, leaving 8 bases unmatched. The germline gives CDR1 SGHDN, CDR2 FVKESK. This CDR3 is built from 14 residues. The CDR3 sequence: CASSHLAGVNRQYF. CDR3 DNA: TGTGCCAGCAGCCACCTAGCGGGAGTTAATCGGCAGTACTTC.

This clonotype has only a few counts. The genes are TRBV6-2 or TRBV6-3 and TRBJ2-2; possibly TRBD1 or TRBD2 for D (5 bases each). The V end lost 6 bases, the J end lost 1 base, and 12 bases lay between the germline ends. This CDR3 has 15 amino acids. CDR1 MNHEY and CDR2 SVGEGT come from the germline V gene. As DNA, the CDR3 is TGTGCCAGCAGGGCGAGGGGCAAGAACACCGGGGAGCTGTTTTTT. As protein: CASRARGKNTGELFF.

The table lists this clonotype with a few counts. The chain combines TRBV9 with TRBJ2-5, with a tentative D call TRBD1 (6 bases). Per germline, CDR1 SGDLS and CDR2 YYNGEE. V shed 4 bases and J shed 1 base, with 14 bases lying between them. The CDR3 loop spans 15 amino acids. The CDR3 nucleotides read TGTGCCAGCAGCCCCAGCGGACAGCCCCAAGAGACCCAGTACTTC. Translated, it gives CASSPSGQPQETQYF.

The chain is built from TRBV6-2 or TRBV6-3 and TRBJ2-1; D possibly uses TRBD1 or TRBD2 (5 bases each). The CDR3 spans 15 residues. Germline V lookup: CDR1 MNHEY, CDR2 SVGEGT. The V and J ends lost 0 bases and 4 bases respectively, with 10 bases between them. The CDR3 loop reads CASSYSSGRYNEQFF. The CDR3 region has the DNA TGTGCCAGCAGTTACTCCTCGGGGCGTTACAATGAGCAGTTCTTC.

This clonotype was seen a few times. This sequence joins TRBV20-1 and TRBJ2-1; the D is unclear. CDR1 is DFQATT, CDR2 SNEGSKA, per germline (reference sequence). V dropped 4 bases and J dropped 6 bases, with 7 bases sitting between them. CDR3 length: 11 residues. This CDR3 is CSAIPFNEQFF. The DNA of the CDR3 is TGCAGTGCTATACCCTTCAATGAGCAGTTCTTC.

This clonotype was recorded at least ten times. In DNA form, the CDR3 reads TGTGCCTGGGAGACTAGGCGGGCAGATACGCAGTATTTT. It is translated as CAWETRRADTQYF. The chain carries TRBV30 and TRBJ2-3; possible D gene TRBD2, 6 bases. V was shortened by 5 bases and J by 4 bases, with 13 bases between the two germline ends. CDR1 GTSNPN and CDR2 SVGIG come from the germline V gene (reference sequence). The CDR3 contains 13 residues.

This clonotype was seen ten or more times. CDR3 sequence: CASSPISDNSNQPQHF. The CDR3 nucleotides are TGTGCCAGCAGCCCAATCTCTGACAATAGCAATCAGCCCCAGCATTTT. This chain uses TRBV27 with TRBJ1-5; no definite D call. Per germline, CDR1 MNHEY and CDR2 SMNVEV (reference sequence). V was shortened by 6 bases and J by 0 bases, with 15 bases between the two germline ends. The CDR3 sequence is 16 residues long.

This sequence joins TRBV7-8 and TRBJ2-3; no clear D. The germline CDR1 and CDR2 sequences are SGHVS and FQNEAQ. The V and J ends lost 1 base and 9 bases respectively, with 8 bases between them. This CDR3 has 12 amino acids. The CDR3 nucleotides are TGTGCCAGCAGCTTAGTGGACGGGACGCAGTATTTT. Residues: CASSLVDGTQYF.

This clonotype was found many times. The chain links TRBV20-1 to TRBJ1-4, with D tentatively TRBD1 (6 bases). Germline V gives CDR1 DFQATT, CDR2 SNEGSKA (reference sequence). V was cut by 5 bases and J by 5 bases, with 12 bases left in between. The CDR3 runs to 13 residues. The chain's CDR3 is CSAQAGANEKLFF. The CDR3 coding sequence is TGCAGTGCTCAGGCGGGGGCAAATGAAAAACTGTTTTTT.

A few counts support this clonotype. J is TRBJ2-7 and V is TRBV12-3 or TRBV12-4; tentatively, D is TRBD1 or TRBD2 (5 bases each). V lost 1 base and J lost 6, with 13 bases in between. The CDR3 runs 14 residues. This chain's CDR3 is CASSLGQGAGEQYF. The CDR3 DNA reads TGTGCCAGCAGTTTAGGCCAGGGAGCCGGCGAGCAGTACTTC.

The chain employs TRBV20-1 and TRBJ2-1, with D possibly TRBD2 on 6 matching bases. V lost 0 bases, J lost 2 bases, and 26 bases lay in between. The CDR3 is 20 amino acids. Germline V gene data show CDR1 as DFQATT and CDR2 as SNEGSKA (reference sequence). DNA for the CDR3: TGCAGTGCTAGAGATACTTCCCGGGACTTAGGTCGTCGTGCCTACAATGAGCAGTTCTTC. It encodes CSARDTSRDLGRRAYNEQFF.

The sample holds one count of this clonotype. The chain has TRBV3-1 and TRBJ2-7, with D uncertain. Germline lookup yields CDR1 LGHDT and CDR2 YNNKEL (reference sequence). Trimming took off 0 bases at V and 0 bases at J, with 3 bases between the two ends. This CDR3 is 13 amino acids long. CDR3 sequence reads: CASSQDFSYEQYF. Written as DNA, the CDR3 is TGTGCCAGCAGCCAAGACTTCTCCTACGAGCAGTACTTC.

At least ten counts were recorded for this clonotype. The rearrangement joins TRBV7-2 to TRBJ1-3, with unresolved D. The CDR3 consists of 15 residues. Germline V gene lookup returns CDR1 SGHTA and CDR2 FQGNSA. Trimming left V 1 base short and J 2 bases short, with 9 bases between. The CDR3 here is CASSLVPNPGNTIYF. As DNA, the CDR3 is TGTGCCAGCAGCTTAGTTCCCAATCCTGGAAACACCATATATTTT. Together with reference TRBV7-2 and TRBJ1-3, the CDR3 gives the full variable domain: GAGVSQSPSNKVTEKGKDVELRCDPISGHTALYWYRQSLGQGLEFLIYFQGNSAPDKSGLPSDRFSAERTGGSVSTLTIQRTQQEDSAVYLCASSLVPNPGNTIYFGEGSWLTVV.

This clonotype was found many times. The rearrangement uses TRBV5-1 and TRBJ1-4; a possible D gene is TRBD1 (5 bases). V was shortened by 4 bases and J by 0 bases, with 13 bases between the two germline ends. Germline-derived CDR1 and CDR2 are SGHRS and YFSETQ. The length of the CDR3 is 16 residues. The CDR3: CASSPGTGATNEKLFF. For the CDR3, the DNA is TGCGCCAGCAGCCCAGGGACGGGAGCAACTAATGAAAAACTGTTTTTT. Using reference TRBV5-1 and TRBJ1-4 for the parts outside the CDR3, the full variable domain is KAGVTQTPRYLIKTRGQQVTLSCSPISGHRSVSWYQQTPGQGLQFLFEYFSETQRNKGNFPGRFSGRQFSNSRSEMNVSTLELGDSALYLCASSPGTGATNEKLFFGSGTQLSVL.

This clonotype occurred many times. The gene calls are TRBV2 and TRBJ2-3; maybe TRBD2 (5 bases). The CDR3 consists of 14 residues. Trimming stripped 3 bases from V and 2 bases from J, with 9 bases between. Germline CDR1 and CDR2: SNHLY and FYNNEI. CDR3 protein: CASSEPSNTDTQYF. The CDR3 region has the DNA TGTGCCAGCAGTGAGCCTAGCAACACAGATACGCAGTATTTT. Supplemented by reference TRBV2 and TRBJ2-3, the full variable domain reads EPEVTQTPSHQVTQMGQEVILRCVPISNHLYFYWYRQILGQKVEFLVSFYNNEISEKSEIFDDQFSVERPDGSNFTLKIRSTKLEDSAMYFCASSEPSNTDTQYFGPGTRLTVL.

The table lists this clonotype with many counts. V is TRBV19 and J is TRBJ2-4; 8 bases fit TRBD1. Germline CDR1 is LNHDA and CDR2 is SQIVND (reference sequence). The CDR3 length is 15 residues. V dropped 4 bases and J dropped 0; count of bases not matched to a gene: 2. The CDR3 loop is CASSTDRGAKNIQYF. CDR3 in DNA: TGTGCCAGTAGTACTGACAGGGGAGCCAAAAACATTCAGTACTTC.